What follows are 25 T cell receptor beta chains derived from one specimen sequenced in a study of blood T cell repertoires in COVID-19. Profiling relied on immunoSEQ multiplex PCR, and the TCRdb table lists in-frame clones only, not all of them. The table records approximately 330,000 clones, roughly 88% of them present only once. The specimen was peripheral blood. These receptors all come from a woman between 50 and 59 years old with active or convalescent COVID-19.

The rearrangement uses TRBV10-3 and TRBJ1-2; 7 positions agree with TRBD1. The ends lost 0 bases at V and 1 base at J; junction bases unmatched: 8. In germline, CDR1 is ENHRY, CDR2 SYGVKD. CDR3 size: 17 residues. CDR3 loop: CAISESFLGQVNYGYTF. The CDR3 DNA follows: TGTGCCATCAGTGAGTCTTTTCTAGGACAGGTTAACTATGGCTACACCTTC.

This chain joins TRBV5-1 and TRBJ1-2; 7 bases line up with TRBD1. The J segment lost 4 bases and the V segment lost 3 bases, leaving 12 bases of the junction unmatched. Germline CDR1 SGHRS, CDR2 YFSETQ. The CDR3 extends over 16 amino acids. CDR3 sequence (DNA): TGCGCCAGCAGCTACCGAATAGACAGGGCTCCCTATGGCTACACCTTC. Amino acids: CASSYRIDRAPYGYTF.

This clone appeared a single time. This chain uses TRBV5-1 with TRBJ2-2, with a tentative D call TRBD2 (5 bases). This CDR3 has 15 amino acids. CDR1 is SGHRS and CDR2 is YFSETQ in the germline V gene. V was cut by 4 bases and J by 0 bases, with 10 bases left in between. The CDR3 region has the DNA TGCGCCAGCAGCGAGGGTCAACCGAACACCGGGGAGCTGTTTTTT. It is translated as CASSEGQPNTGELFF.

The chain couples TRBV6-1 to TRBJ2-4; possibly TRBD1 for D (6 bases). The V gene's germline CDR1 is MNHNS and CDR2 SASEGT. The CDR3 has 11 residues. The V end lost 7 bases, the J end lost 7 bases, and 8 bases lay between the germline ends. The CDR3 protein is CASTQGNIQYF. The CDR3 coding sequence is TGTGCCAGCACCCAGGGGAACATTCAGTACTTC.

This rearrangement joins TRBV7-2 to TRBJ2-4; TRBD1 matches at 7 bases. Per germline, CDR1 SGHTA and CDR2 FQGNSA. This CDR3 is built from 14 residues. Trimming at V came to 5 bases and at J to 6 bases, leaving 7 bases not matched to a gene. The CDR3 DNA reads as TGTGCCAGCAGCCCCATAGGGGGCCTAAACATTCAGTACTTC. Translating gives CASSPIGGLNIQYF.

This chain connects TRBV7-3 to TRBJ2-7, with 7 bases lining up with TRBD2. This CDR3 is 14 amino acids long. In germline, CDR1 is SGHTA, CDR2 FQGTGA. Trimming at V came to 5 bases and at J to 3 bases, leaving 7 bases not matched to a gene. CDR3 DNA sequence: TGTGCCAGCAGCCTAAGCGCGGGAGACTACGAGCAGTACTTC. Translated: CASSLSAGDYEQYF.

CDR3 DNA sequence: TGTGCCACAACGCGCAGGGCAGGGCTCTATGGCTACACCTTC. Translating gives CATTRRAGLYGYTF. The J gene is TRBJ1-2, the V gene TRBV6-5, with D possibly TRBD1 on 5 matching bases. Germline CDR1 MNHEY, CDR2 SVGAGI. V was shortened by 10 bases and J by 4 bases, with 19 bases between the two germline ends. This CDR3 spans 14 amino acids.

The chain couples TRBV19 to TRBJ2-7; TRBD1 matches 7 bases. Trimming at V came to 5 bases and at J to 4 bases, leaving 14 bases not matched to a gene. This CDR3 has 16 amino acids. Germline-derived CDR1 and CDR2 are LNHDA and SQIVND (reference sequence). The CDR3 loop reads CASSPTTDRVLYEQYF. The CDR3, as DNA: TGTGCCAGTAGTCCAACCACCGACAGGGTACTGTACGAGCAGTACTTC.

The chain recombines TRBV7-2 with TRBJ1-1; D is ambiguous. The CDR3 has 13 amino acids. Trimming shortened V by 5 bases and J by 0 bases, and 7 bases separated the two germline ends. Germline V CDR1 and CDR2: SGHTA, FQGNSA. Here the CDR3 DNA reads TGTGCCAGCAGCCCGCGAATGAACACTGAAGCTTTCTTT. This translates into CASSPRMNTEAFF.

This chain connects TRBV24-1 to TRBJ2-7; tentative D call: TRBD1 (5 bases). V lost 3 bases and J 5 bases, leaving 10 bases between the germline ends. This CDR3 spans 13 amino acids. In germline, CDR1 is KGHDR, CDR2 SFDVKD. CDR3 region: CATSDGSRDEQYF. DNA for the CDR3: TGTGCCACCAGTGATGGATCCAGGGACGAGCAGTACTTC.

The gene calls are TRBV6-5 and TRBJ1-4; no firm D call. The V end was cut by 2 bases, the J end by 0 bases, with 10 bases between. Germline V gene lookup returns CDR1 MNHEY and CDR2 SVGAGI. The CDR3 runs 16 residues. CDR3 amino acids: CASSYRSGSTNEKLFF. In DNA form, the CDR3 reads TGTGCCAGCAGTTACCGCTCAGGCTCAACTAATGAAAAACTGTTTTTT.

This chain joins TRBV27 and TRBJ1-1; tentatively, D is TRBD1 (5 bases). Trimming pared 5 bases from V and 13 bases from J, leaving 20 bases between. The CDR3 length is 13 residues. The germline CDR1 and CDR2 sequences are MNHEY and SMNVEV (reference sequence). The CDR3 DNA sequence: TGTGCCAGCAGTCAGCAAAGAGGAGGGGAGGTTTTCTTT. Its translation is CASSQQRGGEVFF.

The genes are TRBV5-6 and TRBJ2-2; 7 bases match TRBD1. V shed 2 bases, J shed 0 bases, and the junction held 1 base outside the gene matches. The V gene's germline CDR1 is SGHDT and CDR2 YYEEEE. This CDR3 has 15 residues. As DNA, the CDR3 is TGTGCCAGCAGCTTCGGGACAGCGAACACCGGGGAGCTGTTTTTT. It codes for CASSFGTANTGELFF.

The rearrangement uses TRBV10-3 and TRBJ1-6; no definite D call. The germline V gene has CDR1 ENHRY and CDR2 SYGVKD. There are 15 residues in the CDR3. With 0 bases removed from V and 4 bases from J, the gap between germline ends came to 7 bases. The CDR3 bases are TGTGCCATCAGTGAGTCCCCACAGTATAATTCACCCCTCCACTTT. Amino acid sequence: CAISESPQYNSPLHF.

The chain combines TRBV4-3 with TRBJ1-2; D call uncertain. In germline, CDR1 is LGHNA, CDR2 YSLEER. The CDR3 spans 16 residues. V was cut by 3 bases and J by 4 bases, with 18 bases left in between. The CDR3 DNA reads TGCGCCAGCAGCCATTCCCCCGAACTCGGTATCTATGGCTACACCTTC. Protein: CASSHSPELGIYGYTF.

The CDR3 DNA reads as TGTGCCAGTAGTCGCAAGGGACATATCTACGAGCAGTACTTC. It is translated as CASSRKGHIYEQYF. The chain links TRBV19 to TRBJ2-7, with D possibly TRBD1 on 6 matching bases. Per the germline V gene, CDR1 is LNHDA and CDR2 is SQIVND (reference sequence). This CDR3 comprises 14 residues. The V end lost 5 bases, the J end lost 3 bases, and 14 bases lay between the germline ends.

The rearrangement links TRBV7-2 to TRBJ1-2, with D hard to call. Per the germline V gene, CDR1 is SGHTA and CDR2 is FQGNSA. V gave up 1 base and J gave up 0 bases, with 12 bases separating them. The CDR3 length is 16 residues. CDR3: CASSLGGGGTNYGYTF. The CDR3 nucleotides are TGTGCCAGCAGCTTAGGAGGAGGAGGAACTAACTATGGCTACACCTTC.

V gene TRBV7-2 combines with J gene TRBJ2-3, with D perhaps matching TRBD2 (6 bases). Germline V gives CDR1 SGHTA, CDR2 FQGNSA. CDR3 length: 16 residues. The V end was cut by 5 bases, the J end by 1 base, with 16 bases between. CDR3 sequence: CASSLGLMLGTDTQYF. The CDR3 DNA reads as TGTGCCAGCAGCCTAGGACTAATGCTAGGCACAGATACGCAGTATTTT.

This clone was seen just once. The genes are TRBV4-3 and TRBJ1-1; no reliable D call. The length of the CDR3 is 12 residues. With 2 bases removed from V and 6 bases from J, the gap between germline ends came to 7 bases. The V gene's germline CDR1 is LGHNA and CDR2 YSLEER. The CDR3 is CASSQRGSEAFF. In DNA, the CDR3 is TGCGCCAGCAGCCAAAGAGGCTCTGAAGCTTTCTTT.

V gene TRBV19 combines with J gene TRBJ2-4, with D perhaps TRBD2 (5 bases). This CDR3 comprises 17 residues. V was trimmed by 6 bases and J by 0 bases, leaving 18 bases between them. Germline lookup yields CDR1 LNHDA and CDR2 SQIVND (reference sequence). The CDR3 DNA follows: TGTGCCAGTAGCCTCGGAGGCAGTAGACTAGCCAAAAACATTCAGTACTTC. Residues: CASSLGGSRLAKNIQYF.

In nucleotides, the CDR3 is TGTGCCATTGTCGAGGCTGGGAACACTGAAGCTTTCTTT. This codes for CAIVEAGNTEAFF. This chain links TRBV10-3 with TRBJ1-1, with unresolved D. Trimming cost V 9 bases and J 1 base, with 12 bases left between them. CDR3 length: 13 amino acids. CDR1 and CDR2 from the germline V gene are ENHRY and SYGVKD.

The sample holds a few counts of this clone. This chain connects TRBV6-4 to TRBJ2-7, with 9 bases that match TRBD2. Germline CDR1 is MRHNA and CDR2 is SNTAGT. J lost 4 bases, V lost 4 bases, and 8 bases had no gene match. This CDR3 has 15 amino acids. The CDR3 loop is CASSVGAGGVYEQYF. The CDR3 DNA reads TGTGCCAGCAGTGTAGGAGCGGGGGGTGTATACGAGCAGTACTTC.

This chain uses TRBV29-1 with TRBJ2-1; 7 nucleotides match TRBD2. Germline lookup yields CDR1 SQVTM and CDR2 ANQGSEA. This CDR3 region has 15 residues. Trimming took 4 bases from V and 4 from J; bases not matched to a gene: 10. The CDR3 sequence: CSVVIGGGSYNEQFF. DNA of the CDR3: TGCAGCGTTGTAATAGGCGGGGGTTCATACAATGAGCAGTTCTTC.

The chain carries TRBV24-1 and TRBJ1-1; D unclear. The CDR3 is 12 amino acids. With 4 bases removed from V and 11 bases from J, the gap between germline ends came to 13 bases. Germline CDR1 and CDR2: KGHDR and SFDVKD. CDR3 loop: CATSDPTGRAFF. As DNA, the CDR3 is TGTGCCACCAGTGACCCGACGGGGAGGGCTTTCTTT.

V is TRBV6-5 and J is TRBJ1-3, with a possible D match to TRBD1 (5 bases). V was cut by 5 bases and J by 0 bases, with 11 bases left in between. Germline loops: CDR1 MNHEY, CDR2 SVGAGI. This CDR3 contains 15 residues. The CDR3 is CASSRKGVSGNTIYF. As DNA, the CDR3 is TGTGCCAGCAGTCGGAAAGGGGTCTCTGGAAACACCATATATTTT.